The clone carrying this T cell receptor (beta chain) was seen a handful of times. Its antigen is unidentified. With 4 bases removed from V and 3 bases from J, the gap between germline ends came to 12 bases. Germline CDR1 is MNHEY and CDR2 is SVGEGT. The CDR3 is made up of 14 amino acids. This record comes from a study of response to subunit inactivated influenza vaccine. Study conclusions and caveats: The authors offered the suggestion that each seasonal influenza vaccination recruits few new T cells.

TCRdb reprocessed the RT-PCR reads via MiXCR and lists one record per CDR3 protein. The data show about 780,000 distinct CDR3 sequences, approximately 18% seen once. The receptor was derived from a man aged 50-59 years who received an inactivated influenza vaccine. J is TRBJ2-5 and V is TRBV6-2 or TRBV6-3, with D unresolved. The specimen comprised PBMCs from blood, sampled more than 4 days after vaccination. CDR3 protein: CASSFVYGEETQYF. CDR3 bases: TGTGCCAGCAGTTTTGTCTACGGAGAAGAGACCCAGTACTTC.